This T cell receptor beta chain stems from a study of Ad26.COV2.S vaccination and SARS-CoV-2 variants. General observations from the study: Vaccine recipients surpassed placebo recipients in spike-specific TCR breadth. Once vaccination had occurred, spike-specific CD8+ and CD4+ T cell responses reportedly showed substantial breadth. Researchers reported similar non-spike TCR breadth in vaccine and placebo recipients. Measures of TCR breadth and depth may have fallen short of total T cell responses.

Trimming pared 1 base from V and 9 bases from J, leaving 13 bases between. CDR3 length equals 14 residues. Germline lookup yields CDR1 SGHTA and CDR2 FQGNSA. The sample holds a few counts of this clone. What it binds is unknown. Profiling relied on immunoSEQ multiplex PCR, and the TCRdb table lists in-frame clones only, not all of them. There are about 180,000 clones in the sample; roughly 89% occur only once, and 5% to 6.5% lies in the top ten. The sample was peripheral blood, taken after recovery from COVID-19. This sequence joins TRBV7-2 and TRBJ1-5; maybe TRBD1 (5 bases). The source of this sequence is a human donor who had recovered from COVID-19. This CDR3 reads CASSLEGLGRPQHF. The CDR3 DNA reads TGTGCCAGCAGCTTAGAGGGACTAGGTAGGCCCCAGCATTTT.